Shown below are 2 T cell receptor beta chains from a single sample sequenced in a study of cytomegalovirus exposure and HLA in healthy donors. Both 60 Vbeta primers and 13 Jbeta primers went into the PCR. Repertoires were generated with immunoSEQ multiplex PCR, while TCRdb's copy carries only in-frame clones and drops some. The table shows around 150,000 clones, with 70% to 80% occurring only once. The material sequenced was PBMCs. The receptors here all came from a woman in her thirties or forties in good health and CMV-seronegative.

As to this clone: This sample also contains other DNA sequences that code for the same CDR3. The rearrangement joins TRBV5-1 to TRBJ2-2; weak D call: TRBD1 (5 bases). The V end lost 0 bases, the J end lost 4 bases, and 7 bases lay between the germline ends. The CDR3 has 14 residues. Germline V gene lookup returns CDR1 SGHRS and CDR2 YFSETQ. The CDR3 sequence is CASSLGQGTGELFF. The CDR3, as DNA: TGCGCCAGCAGCTTGGGTCAGGGCACCGGGGAGCTGTTTTTT.

The V gene is TRBV11-2, the J gene TRBJ1-2; D may be TRBD1 (5 bases). The CDR3 has 16 amino acids. Germline assignment: CDR1 SGHAT and CDR2 FQNNGV. Trimming cost V 6 bases and J 4 bases, with 21 bases left between them. The CDR3 sequence is CASRISQGSEVYGYTF. DNA for the CDR3: TGTGCCAGCAGGATCTCTCAGGGTTCCGAGGTCTATGGCTACACCTTC.